Described below is a single T cell receptor beta chain sequence and its context. Its target is unknown. With 60 Vbeta and 13 Jbeta primers, the PCR was carried out. Clones were sequenced by immunoSEQ multiplex PCR, and TCRdb holds only the in-frame ones, with some missing. Found here are 200,000 to 250,000 clones, over 80% of them singletons; the top ten hold more than 5%. This record comes from a study of cytomegalovirus exposure and HLA in healthy donors. Study conclusions and caveats: Sequencing likely produced, as an artifact, a cluster of highly shared sequence variants.

This TCR was sampled from a woman between 35 and 50 years old in good health and CMV-seropositive. Sequencing input: PBMCs.

The CDR3 sequence is CASSSGSRGGTDTQYF. CDR3 nucleotide sequence: TGCGCCAGCAGCTCCGGGTCCCGTGGCGGCACAGATACGCAGTATTTT. The chain is built from TRBV5-1 and TRBJ2-3, with D uncertain. There are 16 residues in the CDR3. Per germline, CDR1 SGHRS and CDR2 YFSETQ. The ends were cut back, 3 bases at V and 1 base at J, with 15 bases in the middle.